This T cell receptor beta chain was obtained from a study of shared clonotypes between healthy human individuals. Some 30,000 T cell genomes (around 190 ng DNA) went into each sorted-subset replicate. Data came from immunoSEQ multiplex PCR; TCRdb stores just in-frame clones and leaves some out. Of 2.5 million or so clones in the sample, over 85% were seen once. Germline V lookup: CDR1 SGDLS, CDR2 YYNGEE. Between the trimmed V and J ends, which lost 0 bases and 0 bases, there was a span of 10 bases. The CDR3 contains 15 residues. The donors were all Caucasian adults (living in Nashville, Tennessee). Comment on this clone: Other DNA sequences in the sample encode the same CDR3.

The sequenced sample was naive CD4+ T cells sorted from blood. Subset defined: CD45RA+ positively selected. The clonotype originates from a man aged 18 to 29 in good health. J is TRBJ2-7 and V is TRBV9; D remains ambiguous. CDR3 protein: CASSVDPGSSYEQYF. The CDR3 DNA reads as TGTGCCAGCAGCGTAGATCCAGGAAGCTCCTACGAGCAGTACTTC. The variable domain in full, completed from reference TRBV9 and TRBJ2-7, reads DSGVTQTPKHLITATGQRVTLRCSPRSGDLSVYWYQQSLDQGLQFLIQYYNGEERAKGNILERFSAQQFPDLHSELNLSSLELGDSALYFCASSVDPGSSYEQYFGPGTRLTVT.